This T cell receptor beta chain comes out of a study of blood T cell repertoires in COVID-19. About the research overall: From T cells, B-cell-depleted T cells, or PBMCs came the material, which was cDNA or gDNA.

The assay was immunoSEQ multiplex PCR, and TCRdb's table has in-frame clones only and misses some. Here the sample spans about 130,000 clones, 75% to 85% being singletons. CDR3 length equals 15 residues. V lost 1 base and J lost 3, with 12 bases in between. Germline CDR1 reads KGHSH; CDR2 reads LQKENI. This chain connects TRBV18 to TRBJ1-2, with a tentative D call TRBD1 (6 bases). Sequenced: peripheral blood. This clonotype originated in a woman aged 50 to 60 with acute or convalescent COVID-19. CDR3 DNA sequence: TGTGCCAGCTCACCACAAACAGGGCCCGACTATGGCTACACCTTC. Its translation is CASSPQTGPDYGYTF.